This is a list of T cell receptor beta chains from one sample in a study of vaccination effects on CD4 cells after COVID-19. These TCRs' antigens remain unknown. The protocol was immunoSEQ multiplex PCR, while the TCRdb copy is restricted to in-frame clones and leaves out a portion. The repertoire has tens of thousands of clones, under 75% of them found once; the top ten carry 35% to 45%. This specimen was CD4+ T cells from PBMCs cultured with a peptide pool, taken before COVID-19 vaccination. The receptors stem from a human donor who had a prior SARS-CoV-2 infection. Both conserved end residues are part of each CDR3. D genes are given only for firm matches. Some rows have no size entry. The others give once, few or many, or a class for an expanded clone.

cdr3_aa,cdr3_nt,v_call,d_call,clone_size,j_call
CASSPGESAETQYF,TGTGCCAGCAGCCCTGGTGAGTCAGCAGAGACCCAGTACTTC,TRBV7-2,.,.,TRBJ2-5
CSATYNEQFF,TGCAGTGCTACCTACAATGAGCAGTTCTTC,TRBV20-1,.,.,TRBJ2-1
CASSLEHSLYNEQFF,TGCGCCAGCAGCTTGGAGCACAGCCTTTACAATGAGCAGTTCTTC,TRBV5-1,.,.,TRBJ2-1
CSATPGRELFF,TGCAGTGCTACCCCTGGTCGGGAGCTGTTTTTT,TRBV20-1,.,.,TRBJ2-2
CASSLGLRTGRETQYF,TGTGCCAGCAGCTTGGGGTTGAGGACAGGGCGTGAGACCCAGTACTTC,TRBV5-8,TRBD1,.,TRBJ2-5
CASRSGGAGETQYF,TGTGCCAGCAGATCAGGGGGGGCTGGGGAGACCCAGTACTTC,TRBV27,.,once,TRBJ2-5
CASSRRLAATDTQYF,TGTGCCAGCAGCCGAAGACTAGCGGCGACAGATACGCAGTATTTT,TRBV5-4,TRBD2,.,TRBJ2-3
CASSQDNNQPQHF,TGTGCCAGCAGCCAAGACAACAATCAGCCCCAGCATTTT,TRBV4-2,.,.,TRBJ1-5
CASSWGQGSYGYTF,TGTGCCAGCAGCTGGGGACAGGGCTCCTATGGCTACACCTTC,TRBV5-4,TRBD1,.,TRBJ1-2
CASSFQREPYEQYF,TGTGCCAGCAGCTTCCAGCGGGAGCCCTACGAGCAGTACTTC,TRBV7-2,TRBD2,.,TRBJ2-7
CASSVGGVGNTIYF,TGTGCCAGCAGCGTAGGAGGGGTTGGAAACACCATATATTTT,TRBV9,.,.,TRBJ1-3
CASSLVGAGREAFF,TGTGCCAGCAGCTTGGTCGGGGCGGGCAGAGAAGCTTTCTTT,TRBV5-5,.,.,TRBJ1-1
CASSHGLAGRETQYF,TGCGCCAGCAGCCACGGACTAGCGGGGCGGGAGACCCAGTACTTC,TRBV5-1,TRBD2,.,TRBJ2-5
CASRTGSGANVLTF,TGTGCCAGCAGAACAGGGTCTGGGGCCAACGTCCTGACTTTC,TRBV2,.,.,TRBJ2-6
CASSLAGYNYGYTF,TGTGCCAGCAGCTTAGCAGGATACAACTATGGCTACACCTTC,TRBV7-9,.,.,TRBJ1-2
CASSPIRTAIAGEEYNEQFF,TGTGCCAGCAGCCCGATTCGTACAGCCATAGCGGGAGAGGAATACAATGAGCAGTTCTTC,TRBV7-8,TRBD2,once,TRBJ2-1
CASSLEFRGRIQYF,TGTGCCAGCAGCTTAGAATTTAGGGGGCGCATTCAGTACTTC,TRBV7-2,TRBD1,.,TRBJ2-4
CASGLVGGLAPFF,TGTGCTAGTGGTTTGGTGGGAGGGTTGGCCCCGTTCTTC,TRBV12-5,TRBD2,.,TRBJ2-1
CASTDTIPRNEQFF,TGCGCCAGCACCGACACGATTCCCCGGAATGAGCAGTTCTTC,TRBV5-1,.,.,TRBJ2-1
CASSYRASSGNTIYF,TGTGCCAGCAGCTACAGGGCGAGCTCTGGAAACACCATATATTTT,TRBV5-4,.,.,TRBJ1-3
CASSRGLASYPDTQYF,TGTGCCAGCAGCCGGGGGCTAGCGTCCTATCCAGATACGCAGTATTTT,TRBV5-6,.,.,TRBJ2-3
CASSPDGFYEQYF,TGTGCCAGCAGCCCGGACGGTTTCTACGAGCAGTACTTC,TRBV7-2,.,.,TRBJ2-7
CSASVASDGEQYF,TGCAGTGCTAGTGTGGCTAGCGACGGGGAGCAGTACTTC,TRBV20-1,.,.,TRBJ2-7
CASSLMGQGNNSPLHF,TGCGCCAGCAGCCTCATGGGACAGGGGAATAATTCACCCCTCCACTTT,TRBV5-1,TRBD1,.,TRBJ1-6
CASSPHQPYSGNTIYF,TGTGCCAGCAGCCCACACCAGCCTTACTCTGGAAACACCATATATTTT,TRBV11-2,.,.,TRBJ1-3
CASSLEATGGNQPQHF,TGTGCCAGCAGCCTCGAAGCGACAGGGGGCAATCAGCCCCAGCATTTT,TRBV4-2,TRBD1,few,TRBJ1-5
CASSPFGGGQAYEQYF,TGTGCCAGCTCACCATTTGGCGGGGGACAGGCCTACGAGCAGTACTTC,TRBV18,.,.,TRBJ2-7
CASSPQGGCPGPRTDTQYF,TGCGCCAGCAGTCCTCAGGGGGGTTGTCCGGGACCGCGCACAGATACGCAGTATTTT,TRBV23-1,.,once,TRBJ2-3
CASSRGSGSGGDEQYF,TGCGCCAGCAGTAGGGGTAGCGGTTCAGGAGGCGACGAGCAGTACTTC,TRBV5-1,.,.,TRBJ2-7
CASSLGGAGRAGVLDEQYF,TGTGCCAGCAGCTTAGGCGGGGCAGGACGAGCGGGAGTTTTGGACGAGCAGTACTTC,TRBV13,TRBD2,.,TRBJ2-7
CASSFQGTYNSPLHF,TGTGCCAGTAGTTTCCAGGGAACCTATAATTCACCCCTCCACTTT,TRBV19,.,.,TRBJ1-6
CASSLGQGNTGELFF,TGTGCCAGCAGCTTAGGACAGGGGAACACCGGGGAGCTGTTTTTT,TRBV7-3,TRBD1,.,TRBJ2-2
CAIGGTGDGEKLFF,TGTGCCATCGGCGGGACAGGGGACGGCGAAAAACTGTTTTTT,TRBV10-3,TRBD1,.,TRBJ1-4
CASSYRDRAWEQYF,TGTGCCAGCAGCTACCGGGACAGGGCCTGGGAGCAGTACTTC,TRBV7-9,TRBD1,.,TRBJ2-7
CASSFDSYNEQFF,TGTGCCAGCAGCTTCGACAGCTACAATGAGCAGTTCTTC,TRBV7-3,.,.,TRBJ2-1
CASSTGVGTEAFF,TGTGCCAGCAGCACAGGGGTCGGCACTGAAGCTTTCTTT,TRBV9,TRBD1,.,TRBJ1-1
CASSTGASYNSPLHF,TGTGCCAGCAGCACGGGGGCGTCCTATAATTCACCCCTCCACTTT,TRBV7-2,.,.,TRBJ1-6
CASSIGEDIQYF,TGTGCCAGCTCGATCGGGGAGGACATTCAGTACTTC,TRBV7-2,.,.,TRBJ2-4
CASSLGSYGYTF,TGTGCCAGCAGCTTAGGAAGCTATGGCTACACCTTC,TRBV11-3,.,.,TRBJ1-2
CATSGGGTSLYTGELFF,TGTGCCACCAGTGGGGGGGGGACAAGCCTTTACACCGGGGAGCTGTTTTTT,TRBV24-1,.,.,TRBJ2-2
CSVYRDQETQYF,TGCAGCGTTTACCGGGACCAAGAGACCCAGTACTTC,TRBV29-1,.,.,TRBJ2-5
CASSPPGGGLTEAFF,TGTGCCAGCTCACCACCGGGCGGAGGTTTGACTGAAGCTTTCTTT,TRBV18,.,.,TRBJ1-1
CASSSRKETQYF,TGTGCCAGCTCATCGAGGAAGGAGACCCAGTACTTC,TRBV18,.,.,TRBJ2-5
CASSPPSVGTDTQYF,TGTGCCAGCTCACCACCTAGCGTGGGCACAGATACGCAGTATTTT,TRBV18,.,.,TRBJ2-3
CASSAIGSGYGYTF,TGTGCCAGCAGCGCAATCGGTTCGGGATATGGCTACACCTTC,TRBV9,.,.,TRBJ1-2
CASSRNTEAFF,TGTGCCAGCAGCCGGAACACTGAAGCTTTCTTT,TRBV6-5,.,.,TRBJ1-1
CSASRGGNEKLFF,TGCAGTGCTAGTCGTGGGGGTAATGAAAAACTGTTTTTT,TRBV20-1,.,.,TRBJ1-4
CASSFVGGAEGYTF,TGTGCCAGCAGTTTCGTCGGGGGGGCGGAGGGCTACACCTTC,TRBV6-5,.,few,TRBJ1-2
CASSIAQGANYGYTF,TGTGCCAGTAGTATAGCGCAGGGCGCGAACTATGGCTACACCTTC,TRBV19,.,.,TRBJ1-2
CASSFTHGETQYF,TGTGCCAGCAGCTTTACGCATGGGGAGACCCAGTACTTC,TRBV11-3,.,.,TRBJ2-5
CASGSLRDSVGYEQFF,TGTGCTAGTGGGTCTCTCCGGGACTCCGTGGGGTATGAGCAGTTCTTC,TRBV12-5,.,few,TRBJ2-1
CSASAGDSGVGTIYF,TGCAGTGCTAGTGCTGGGGACAGCGGCGTTGGCACCATATATTTT,TRBV20-1,TRBD1,.,TRBJ1-3
CASSLRQGGDTQYF,TGTGCCAGCAGCCTTCGACAGGGTGGGGATACGCAGTATTTT,TRBV2,TRBD1,.,TRBJ2-3
CASSRDRSRFYEQYF,TGTGCCAGCAGTCGAGACCGCTCGCGATTCTACGAGCAGTACTTC,TRBV6-2/TRBV6-3,.,.,TRBJ2-7
CASSRSGAQETQYF,TGCGCCAGCAGCCGTTCCGGGGCACAAGAGACCCAGTACTTC,TRBV4-3,.,once,TRBJ2-5
CASRPDRAGDTEAFF,TGTGCCAGTAGGCCAGACAGGGCCGGGGACACTGAAGCTTTCTTT,TRBV19,TRBD1,once,TRBJ1-1
CASSFTRQGGGYTF,TGTGCCAGCAGCTTCACTCGACAGGGGGGAGGCTACACCTTC,TRBV7-8,TRBD1,few,TRBJ1-2